This T cell receptor beta chain emerged from a study of blood T cell dynamics during melanoma immunotherapy. Broader study findings: Unlike progressors, later disease-control patients had W3 repertoires gaining clonality or diversity.

A remark on this clone: Its antigen is not known.

The V gene's germline CDR1 is SGHRS and CDR2 YFSETQ. The CDR3 covers 13 residues. The ends were cut back, 0 bases at V and 7 bases at J, with 10 bases in the middle. The sample's time point: week 3, after first cycle of checkpoint inhibitor. Patients with prior systemic cancer treatment, concomitant immunosuppressants, or other active malignancies were excluded. Assay used: immunoSEQ multiplex PCR; TCRdb lists only in-frame clones, some missing. Here the sample spans some 10,000 clones, roughly 85% being singletons. This receptor was obtained from a human donor with melanoma. The chain has TRBV5-1 and TRBJ1-1; no firm D call. The source material was blood, sampled from a patient treated with checkpoint blockade. CDR3 amino acids: CASSLDMWVEAFF. The DNA for the CDR3 is TGCGCCAGCAGCTTGGATATGTGGGTTGAAGCTTTCTTT.